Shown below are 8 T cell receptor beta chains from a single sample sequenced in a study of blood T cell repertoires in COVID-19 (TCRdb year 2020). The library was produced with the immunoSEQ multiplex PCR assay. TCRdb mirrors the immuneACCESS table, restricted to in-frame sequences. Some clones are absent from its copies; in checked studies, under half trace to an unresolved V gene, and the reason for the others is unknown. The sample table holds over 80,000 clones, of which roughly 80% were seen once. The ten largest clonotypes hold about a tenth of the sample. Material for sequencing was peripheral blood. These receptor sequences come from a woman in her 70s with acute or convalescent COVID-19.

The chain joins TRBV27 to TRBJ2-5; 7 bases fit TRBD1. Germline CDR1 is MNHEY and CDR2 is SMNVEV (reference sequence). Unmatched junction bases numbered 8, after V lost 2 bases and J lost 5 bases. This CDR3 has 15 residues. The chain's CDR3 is CASSLKGGEWETQYF. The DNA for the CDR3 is TGTGCCAGCAGTTTAAAAGGGGGCGAGTGGGAGACCCAGTACTTC.

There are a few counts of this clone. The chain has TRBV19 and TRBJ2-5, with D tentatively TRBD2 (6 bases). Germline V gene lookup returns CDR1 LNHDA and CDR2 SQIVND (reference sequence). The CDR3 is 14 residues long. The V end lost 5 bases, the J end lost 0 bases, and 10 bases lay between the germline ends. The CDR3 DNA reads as TGTGCCAGTAGTCCTGGGGGGTACCAAGAGACCCAGTACTTC. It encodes CASSPGGYQETQYF.

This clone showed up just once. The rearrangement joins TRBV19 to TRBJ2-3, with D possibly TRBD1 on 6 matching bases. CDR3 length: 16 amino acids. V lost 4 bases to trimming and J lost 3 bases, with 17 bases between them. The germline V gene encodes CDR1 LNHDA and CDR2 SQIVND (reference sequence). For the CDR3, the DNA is TGTGCCAGTAGTACTCTGCGACAGGCTTTTACAGATACGCAGTATTTT. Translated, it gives CASSTLRQAFTDTQYF.

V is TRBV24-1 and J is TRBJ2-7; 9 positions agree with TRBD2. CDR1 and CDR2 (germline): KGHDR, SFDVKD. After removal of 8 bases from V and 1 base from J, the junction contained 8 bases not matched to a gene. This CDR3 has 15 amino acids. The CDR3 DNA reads TGTGCCACCATCTTGCAGCGGGAGGAATCCTACGAGCAGTACTTC. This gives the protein CATILQREESYEQYF.

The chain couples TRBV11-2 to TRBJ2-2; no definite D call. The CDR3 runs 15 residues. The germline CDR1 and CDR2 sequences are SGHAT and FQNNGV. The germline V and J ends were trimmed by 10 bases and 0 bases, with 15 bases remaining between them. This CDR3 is CATRRQATNTGELFF. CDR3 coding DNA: TGTGCCACTCGCAGGCAGGCTACGAACACCGGGGAGCTGTTTTTT. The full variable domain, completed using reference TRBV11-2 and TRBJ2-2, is EAGVAQSPRYKIIEKRQSVAFWCNPISGHATLYWYQQILGQGPKLLIQFQNNGVVDDSQLPKDRFSAERLKGVDSTLKIQPAKLEDSAVYLCATRRQATNTGELFFGEGSRLTVL.

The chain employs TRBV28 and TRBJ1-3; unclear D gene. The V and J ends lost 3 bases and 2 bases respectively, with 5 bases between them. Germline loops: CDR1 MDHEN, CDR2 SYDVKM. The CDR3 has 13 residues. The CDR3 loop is CASSFLPGNTIYF. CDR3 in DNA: TGTGCCAGCAGTTTTCTCCCTGGAAACACCATATATTTT.

CDR3 coding DNA: TGTGCCAGCAGTTTAACCGGGATTGAAGCTTTCTTT. Translated: CASSLTGIEAFF. This chain connects TRBV27 to TRBJ1-1, with D hard to call. Germline loops: CDR1 MNHEY, CDR2 SMNVEV (reference sequence). The CDR3 is made up of 12 amino acids. Trimming cost V 2 bases and J 7 bases, with 8 bases left between them.

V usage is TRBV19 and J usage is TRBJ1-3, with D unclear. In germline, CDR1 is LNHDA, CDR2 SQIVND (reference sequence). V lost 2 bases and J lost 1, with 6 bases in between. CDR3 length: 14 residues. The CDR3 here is CASSITESGNTIYF. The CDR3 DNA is TGTGCCAGTAGTATAACGGAGTCTGGAAACACCATATATTTT.